This T cell receptor beta chain was observed in a study of T cell repertoires in cytomegalovirus infection. Across the study: CMV infection together with matching HLA type was indicated by public TCR beta signatures.

This clonotype turned up a few times. In TCRdb, the reads were re-called with MiXCR into one record per CDR3 protein. Among roughly 250,000 distinct CDR3 sequences listed, 10% to 15% were seen once. The V gene lost 8 bases and the J gene lost 3 bases, with 13 bases spanning the gap. Germline loops: CDR1 SQVTM, CDR2 ANQGSEA. The CDR3 totals 12 residues. V gene TRBV29-1 combines with J gene TRBJ1-1; possible D gene TRBD1, 5 bases. This clonotype originated in a human donor in good health (CMV status not recorded). Some clones in this sample may be carry-over from other donors' samples. The sequenced sample was PBMCs. The CDR3 is CSIRRGDTEAFF. CDR3 coding DNA: TGCAGCATAAGGCGGGGGGACACTGAAGCTTTCTTT.